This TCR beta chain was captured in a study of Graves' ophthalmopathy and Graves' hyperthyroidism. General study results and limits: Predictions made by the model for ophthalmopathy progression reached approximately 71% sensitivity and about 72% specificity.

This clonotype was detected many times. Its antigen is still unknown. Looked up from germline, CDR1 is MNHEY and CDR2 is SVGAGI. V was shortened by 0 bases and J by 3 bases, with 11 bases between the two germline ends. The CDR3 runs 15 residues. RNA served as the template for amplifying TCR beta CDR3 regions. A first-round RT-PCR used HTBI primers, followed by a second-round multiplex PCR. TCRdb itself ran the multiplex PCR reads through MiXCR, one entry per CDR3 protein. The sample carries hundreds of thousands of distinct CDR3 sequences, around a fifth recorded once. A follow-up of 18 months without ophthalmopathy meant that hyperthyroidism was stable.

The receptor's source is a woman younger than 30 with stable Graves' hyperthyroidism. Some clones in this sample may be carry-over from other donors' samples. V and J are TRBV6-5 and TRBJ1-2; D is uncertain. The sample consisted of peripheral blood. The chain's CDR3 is CASSYSSSGHYGYTF. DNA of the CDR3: TGTGCCAGCAGTTACTCGAGCTCGGGCCACTATGGCTACACCTTC.